These 31 T cell receptor beta chains came from one sample sequenced in a study of identical twins. TCRdb re-called the 5' RACE reads through MiXCR, storing one row per CDR3 protein. The sample consists of 430,000 or so distinct CDR3 sequences, roughly 26% of them appearing once. These same records also appear under a second study, on T cells expressing NK-cell markers.

The sample comprised CD4+ T cells sorted from blood. These receptors were taken from a young woman in good health.

The rearrangement uses TRBV14 and TRBJ2-7, with a weak D call TRBD2 (5 bases). Germline V lookup: CDR1 SGHDN, CDR2 FVKESK. The CDR3 sequence is 17 residues long. V lost 1 base and J lost 7, with 23 bases in between. CDR3 protein: CASSQVGWTSPLGEQYF. CDR3 bases: TGTGCCAGCAGCCAAGTTGGGTGGACTTCCCCTCTGGGTGAGCAGTACTTC. Together with reference TRBV14 and TRBJ2-7, the CDR3 gives the full variable domain: EAGVTQFPSHSVIEKGQTVTLRCDPISGHDNLYWYRRVMGKEIKFLLHFVKESKQDESGMPNNRFLAERTGGTYSTLKVQPAELEDSGVYFCASSQVGWTSPLGEQYFGPGTRLTVT.

This clonotype was seen only a few times. The CDR3 bases are TGTGCCAGCACGATGGGCCACAACTTGCAGTATTTT. It yields the protein CASTMGHNLQYF. This sequence joins TRBV28 and TRBJ2-3; no clear D gene. Trimming stripped 7 bases from V and 11 bases from J, with 16 bases between. This CDR3 is 12 amino acids long. The V gene's germline CDR1 is MDHEN and CDR2 SYDVKM.

This clonotype showed up many times. The rearrangement joins TRBV5-5 to TRBJ1-2, with D perhaps matching TRBD1 (5 bases). The CDR3 contains 14 residues. Per germline, CDR1 SGHKS and CDR2 YYEKEE (reference sequence). Trimming removed 1 base from V and 8 bases from J, with 15 bases in between. The CDR3 sequence: CASSLMDGAHGYTF. In DNA form, the CDR3 reads TGTGCCAGCAGCTTGATGGACGGGGCGCACGGCTACACCTTC.

This clonotype was detected a few times. The rearrangement joins TRBV9 to TRBJ2-1; TRBD1 agrees at 8 bases. After removal of 4 bases from V and 9 bases from J, the junction contained 12 bases not matched to a gene. Germline loops: CDR1 SGDLS, CDR2 YYNGEE. CDR3 length: 15 residues. The CDR3: CASSTTGAGGTEQFF. The DNA of the CDR3 is TGTGCCAGCAGCACGACAGGGGCTGGGGGTACTGAGCAGTTCTTC.

CDR3: CAASQGGGNTEAFF. CDR3 coding DNA: TGCGCCGCGTCTCAGGGGGGAGGGAACACTGAAGCTTTCTTT. The V and J genes are TRBV5-1 and TRBJ1-1, with 7 bases fitting TRBD1. The CDR3 covers 14 residues. V trimming: 10 bases; J trimming: 1 base; junction bases outside the gene matches: 10. Germline assignment: CDR1 SGHRS and CDR2 YFSETQ.

A few counts support this clonotype. The genes are TRBV7-9 and TRBJ2-6; D possibly corresponds to TRBD2 (5 bases). The V gene's germline CDR1 is SEHNR and CDR2 FQNEAQ (reference sequence). V was clipped by 2 bases and J by 12 bases, with 14 bases between them. The CDR3 is 14 residues long. In DNA form, the CDR3 reads TGTGCCAGCAGCTTAAGTGGGAGTTATGTCGTCCTGACTTTC. Its protein product is CASSLSGSYVVLTF.

This sequence joins TRBV3-1 and TRBJ2-1, with D possibly being TRBD1 or TRBD2 (5 bases each). CDR1 and CDR2 (germline): LGHDT, YNNKEL (reference sequence). Trimming removed 3 bases from V and 10 bases from J, with 10 bases in between. This CDR3 has 12 amino acids. CDR3 sequence reads: CASSQGPVEQFF. The CDR3 DNA reads as TGTGCCAGCAGCCAGGGACCAGTGGAGCAGTTCTTC.

This clonotype came up a few times. The chain has TRBV20-1 and TRBJ2-3; D is uncertain. The germline V gene encodes CDR1 DFQATT and CDR2 SNEGSKA (reference sequence). Trimming took 0 bases from V and 6 from J, leaving 13 bases between them. This CDR3 has 14 residues. The CDR3 nucleotides read TGCAGTGCTAGAGATCGGTCCATGGGGGATACGCAGTATTTT. As protein: CSARDRSMGDTQYF.

This chain joins TRBV29-1 and TRBJ2-5; 14 bases agree with TRBD2. CDR3 length equals 15 residues. Germline CDR1 reads SQVTM; CDR2 reads ANQGSEA. V was clipped by 3 bases and J by 5 bases; unmatched bases: 5. The CDR3 nucleotides are TGCAGCGTTGACATGACTAGCGGGGGGGCTGAGACCCAGTACTTC. This encodes CSVDMTSGGAETQYF.

This clonotype was picked up a small number of times. V is TRBV6-1 and J is TRBJ2-7; 12 bases agree with TRBD1. The V gene's germline CDR1 is MNHNS and CDR2 SASEGT. After removal of 6 bases from V and 7 bases from J, the junction contained 7 bases not matched to a gene. This CDR3 spans 14 amino acids. DNA of the CDR3: TGTGCCAGCAGGAGGGGACAGGGGGCGCGTGAGCAGTACTTC. This translates into CASRRGQGAREQYF.

The gene calls are TRBV4-3 and TRBJ2-7, with TRBD2 matching over 10 bases. CDR1 is LGHNA and CDR2 is YSLEER in the germline V gene. The CDR3 runs to 16 residues. Trimming removed 5 bases from V and 0 bases from J; junction bases left unmatched: 7. The chain's CDR3 is CASSKRASGSSYEQYF. The DNA for the CDR3 is TGCGCCAGCAGCAAAAGGGCTAGCGGGAGCTCCTACGAGCAGTACTTC.

There are a few counts of this clonotype. The CDR3 nucleotides are TGTGCCAGCAGCCAAGATCCAGGAGGGGCCCCCATATATTTT. Protein product: CASSQDPGGAPIYF. The chain employs TRBV4-2 and TRBJ1-3; a weak D match, TRBD1 (5 bases). The CDR3 has 14 residues. Germline-derived CDR1 and CDR2 are LGHNA and YNFKEQ. V gave up 0 bases and J gave up 11 bases, with 14 bases separating them.

The chain joins TRBV5-6 to TRBJ2-1; D uncertain. The V gene's germline CDR1 is SGHDT and CDR2 YYEEEE. Trimming took off 4 bases at V and 1 base at J, with 21 bases between the two ends. The CDR3 runs 18 residues. As DNA, the CDR3 is TGTGCCAGCAGCCCCGGTGTAAGAAAGGAAAGTTCCTACAATGAGCAGTTCTTC. This codes for CASSPGVRKESSYNEQFF.

This clonotype was recorded once. The CDR3 loop reads CASMRTGRNEQFF. In DNA, the CDR3 is TGTGCCAGTATGAGGACAGGGCGTAATGAGCAGTTCTTC. The chain combines TRBV19 with TRBJ2-1; 8 nucleotides line up with TRBD1. Germline values: CDR1 LNHDA, CDR2 SQIVND (reference sequence). The V segment lost 7 bases and the J segment 7 bases; nucleotides outside the gene matches: 6. This CDR3 is built from 13 residues.

This clonotype has a handful of counts. This chain joins TRBV15 and TRBJ1-2; D is perhaps TRBD1 (5 bases). The CDR3 has 15 amino acids. Germline loops: CDR1 LNHNV, CDR2 YYDKDF (reference sequence). V was cut by 0 bases and J by 4 bases, with 12 bases left in between. CDR3 bases: TGTGCCACCAGCAGAGATCGGGGGATCGGCTATGGCTACACCTTC. As protein: CATSRDRGIGYGYTF.

The chain links TRBV20-1 to TRBJ2-3, with D perhaps matching TRBD1 or TRBD2 (6 bases each). This CDR3 has 14 amino acids. V dropped 3 bases and J dropped 4 bases, with 14 bases sitting between them. From germline, CDR1 is DFQATT and CDR2 SNEGSKA (reference sequence). In DNA form, the CDR3 reads TGCAGTGCTAGCGGGGGCGCTTATCCAGATACGCAGTATTTT. Amino acids: CSASGGAYPDTQYF.

This clonotype was picked up a small number of times. The gene calls are TRBV3-1 and TRBJ2-5; D may be TRBD2 (6 bases). Germline CDR1 and CDR2: LGHDT and YNNKEL (reference sequence). The V gene lost 4 bases and the J gene lost 2 bases, with 11 bases spanning the gap. The CDR3 runs 14 residues. The CDR3 DNA follows: TGTGCCAGCAGCCTAATAGCGGTACAAGAGACCCAGTACTTC. Translating it yields CASSLIAVQETQYF.

This clonotype occurred a few times. This chain links TRBV20-1 with TRBJ2-6, with D tentatively TRBD1 (5 bases). V was clipped by 0 bases and J by 0 bases, with 12 bases between them. From germline, CDR1 is DFQATT and CDR2 SNEGSKA (reference sequence). The CDR3 is 17 residues long. The chain's CDR3 is CSARDSYGASGANVLTF. For the CDR3, the DNA is TGCAGTGCTAGAGATTCCTATGGGGCCTCTGGGGCCAACGTCCTGACTTTC.

This clonotype was picked up a small number of times. This chain uses TRBV6-1 with TRBJ1-2; 7 positions match TRBD1. The CDR3 runs 14 residues. The V and J ends lost 5 bases and 4 bases, in that order; junction bases with no gene match: 7. Germline loops: CDR1 MNHNS, CDR2 SASEGT. Here the CDR3 reads CASSRYQGGYGYTF. CDR3 sequence (DNA): TGTGCCAGCAGTCGCTATCAGGGGGGCTATGGCTACACCTTC.

V gene TRBV10-3 combines with J gene TRBJ2-5; 14 positions agree with TRBD2. Looked up from germline, CDR1 is ENHRY and CDR2 is SYGVKD. V trimming: 4 bases; J trimming: 4 bases; junction bases outside the gene matches: 5. The length of the CDR3 is 16 residues. The CDR3 protein is CAISGLAGGQGETQYF. The CDR3 DNA reads TGTGCCATCAGTGGACTAGCGGGAGGGCAGGGAGAGACCCAGTACTTC.

This clonotype was observed a handful of times. The CDR3 region has the DNA TGTGCCACCAGCAGAGCAGGGGGCGCAGAGACCCAGTACTTC. It codes for CATSRAGGAETQYF. The chain couples TRBV15 to TRBJ2-5; TRBD1 matches 8 bases. Germline trimming cut 1 base from V and 4 bases from J; bases unmatched to any gene: 2. There are 14 residues in the CDR3. Per germline, CDR1 LNHNV and CDR2 YYDKDF (reference sequence).

This clonotype was found a few times. The rearrangement joins TRBV5-4 to TRBJ2-3, with 7 bases aligning to TRBD2. The V and J ends lost 6 bases and 10 bases, in that order; junction bases with no gene match: 14. From germline, CDR1 is SGHNT and CDR2 YYREEE (reference sequence). This CDR3 comprises 14 residues. The CDR3: CASTTQTSIDAQYF. CDR3 DNA: TGTGCCAGCACCACCCAGACTAGCATCGACGCGCAGTATTTT.

The J gene is TRBJ2-5, the V gene TRBV20-1, with D unclear. Germline lookup yields CDR1 DFQATT and CDR2 SNEGSKA (reference sequence). This CDR3 spans 16 amino acids. The ends were cut back, 0 bases at V and 5 bases at J, with 19 bases in the middle. CDR3 amino acids: CSARDGLAGPWETQYF. CDR3 coding DNA: TGCAGTGCTAGAGATGGGTTAGCTGGGCCCTGGGAGACCCAGTACTTC.

The chain employs TRBV30 and TRBJ2-2, with 8 bases matching TRBD2. J lost 1 base, V lost 4 bases, and 5 bases had no gene match. Germline values: CDR1 GTSNPN, CDR2 SVGIG (reference sequence). This CDR3 contains 15 residues. The CDR3 DNA follows: TGTGCCTGGAATTTGGGACTAGGGAACACCGGGGAGCTGTTTTTT. Translation gives CAWNLGLGNTGELFF.

This clonotype was observed a few times. This chain uses TRBV2 with TRBJ2-2; D ambiguous. The CDR3 contains 14 residues. In germline, CDR1 is SNHLY, CDR2 FYNNEI. Trimming left V 4 bases short and J 4 bases short, with 10 bases between. The CDR3 protein is CASSASRPTGELFF. DNA of the CDR3: TGTGCCAGCAGTGCCTCCAGACCCACCGGGGAGCTGTTTTTT.

This clonotype has at least ten counts. The rearrangement joins TRBV24-1 to TRBJ2-1, with 9 bases lining up with TRBD2. With V trimmed by 4 bases and J by 13 bases, 7 bases remained unmatched. Germline loops: CDR1 KGHDR, CDR2 SFDVKD. The length of the CDR3 is 13 residues. The CDR3 sequence is CATSESSGILQFF. CDR3 sequence (DNA): TGTGCCACCAGTGAGTCTAGCGGGATTTTACAGTTCTTC.

This clonotype was detected a few times. The chain has TRBV6-1 and TRBJ2-6; D ambiguous. In germline, CDR1 is MNHNS, CDR2 SASEGT. The germline V and J ends were trimmed by 6 bases and 0 bases, with 6 bases remaining between them. CDR3 size: 14 residues. CDR3 sequence (DNA): TGTGCCAGCAGGGTGACCTCTGGGGCCAACGTCCTGACTTTC. This gives the protein CASRVTSGANVLTF.

The chain has TRBV18 and TRBJ2-7, with 9 bases matching TRBD1. This CDR3 contains 15 residues. The germline V gene has CDR1 KGHSH and CDR2 LQKENI. The V and J ends lost 2 bases and 6 bases, in that order; junction bases with no gene match: 8. CDR3 region: CASSPRTGDRSEQYF. Here the CDR3 DNA reads TGTGCCAGCTCACCAAGGACAGGGGATAGGAGCGAGCAGTACTTC. The complete variable domain, with remaining parts taken from reference TRBV18 and TRBJ2-7, reads NAGVMQNPRHLVRRRGQEARLRCSPMKGHSHVYWYRQLPEEGLKFMVYLQKENIIDESGMPKERFSAEFPKEGPSILRIQQVVRGDSAAYFCASSPRTGDRSEQYFGPGTRLTVT.

J is TRBJ2-1 and V is TRBV20-1; possibly TRBD1 for D (5 bases). CDR3 size: 13 residues. Germline V lookup: CDR1 DFQATT, CDR2 SNEGSKA (reference sequence). Between the trimmed V and J ends, which lost 3 bases and 5 bases, there was a span of 11 bases. The CDR3 is CSASTRVHNEQFF. The CDR3 DNA sequence: TGCAGTGCTAGTACCAGGGTCCACAATGAGCAGTTCTTC.

The rearrangement uses TRBV20-1 and TRBJ2-4; TRBD2 aligns across 9 bases. V was clipped by 5 bases and J by 0 bases; unmatched bases: 5. Looked up from germline, CDR1 is DFQATT and CDR2 is SNEGSKA (reference sequence). CDR3 size: 15 residues. The CDR3 DNA follows: TGCAGTGCTCCACTAGCGGGTATAGCCAAAAACATTCAGTACTTC. Its protein is CSAPLAGIAKNIQYF.

The chain uses TRBV5-1 and TRBJ2-7; 7 bases align to TRBD1. The CDR3 loop spans 16 amino acids. V lost 4 bases and J lost 2; bases outside the gene matches: 12. Germline CDR1 SGHRS, CDR2 YFSETQ. The CDR3, as DNA: TGCGCCAGCAGCCCCACCACTGGGACAGTAACCTACGAGCAGTACTTC. It specifies CASSPTTGTVTYEQYF.